These 8 T cell receptor beta chains share one sample of origin, sequenced in a study of T cells expressing NK-cell markers. No DNA is given; TCRdb re-called the 5' RACE reads and lists each CDR3 protein once. Seen in this sample are roughly 350,000 distinct CDR3 sequences; the ten most common clones hold 5.2%. The sample consisted of blood T cells: a sorted CD56 or NKG2C T cell subset, CD4+ or CD8+ T cells, or bulk PBMC T cells (not recorded which). The source is a man aged 18 to 69 in good health.

The genes are TRBV12-3 or TRBV12-4 and TRBJ2-1; no DNA is available, so the TRBD1 call from TCRdb remains unchecked. CDR3 length: 16 residues. The CDR3 loop is CASIPPGGRVYNEQFF.

This chain joins TRBV5-5 and TRBJ2-5; TCRdb's assignment of TRBD1 cannot be checked, as there is no DNA. Germline V gives CDR1 SGHKS, CDR2 YYEKEE (reference sequence). There are 15 residues in the CDR3. CDR3 residues: CASSLSGQDQETQYF. The full variable domain, with the rest looked up from reference TRBV5-5 and TRBJ2-5, is DAGVTQSPTHLIKTRGQQVTLRCSPISGHKSVSWYQQVLGQGPQFIFQYYEKEERGRGNFPDRFSARQFPNYSSELNVNALLLGDSALYLCASSLSGQDQETQYFGPGTRLLVL.

This rearrangement joins TRBV27 to TRBJ2-3; TCRdb designates TRBD2, a call that cannot be tested without DNA. The CDR3 runs 17 residues. The germline V gene has CDR1 MNHEY and CDR2 SMNVEV (reference sequence). CDR3 amino acids: CASSSRTSDISTDTQYF.

The J gene is TRBJ2-1, the V gene TRBV20-1. CDR3 size: 14 residues. Germline assignment: CDR1 DFQATT and CDR2 SNEGSKA (reference sequence). The CDR3 loop reads CSAKGTFRYNEQFF.

The chain combines TRBV5-1 with TRBJ2-7; TCRdb picks TRBD1, but there is no DNA to check that call. Germline lookup yields CDR1 SGHRS and CDR2 YFSETQ. The CDR3 sequence is 17 residues long. The CDR3 sequence is CASSSGRRQSFSYEQYF.

The rearrangement joins TRBV6-5 to TRBJ2-1; the D call from TCRdb, TRBD2, cannot be confirmed without DNA. The germline V gene has CDR1 MNHEY and CDR2 SVGAGI. The CDR3 totals 19 residues. This CDR3 is CASSSLAGGFLSSYNEQFF.

CDR3 loop: CASSAQNSVLQETQYF. This chain links TRBV18 with TRBJ2-5; TCRdb's D call, TRBD1, is unchecked because there is no DNA. The CDR3 contains 16 residues. Germline V gene data show CDR1 as KGHSH and CDR2 as LQKENI.

The V and J genes are TRBV28 and TRBJ1-4; lacking DNA, the TRBD1 call made by TCRdb goes unchecked. CDR1 MDHEN and CDR2 SYDVKM come from the germline V gene. The CDR3 consists of 16 residues. This chain's CDR3 is CASRAGQGATNEKLFF.